A single sample gave rise to the 30 T cell receptor beta chains below, sequenced in a study of OX40 agonist ivuxolimab in advanced cancers. The library was made by the immunoSEQ multiplex PCR assay. Here the immuneACCESS table is served through TCRdb, limited to in-frame sequences with V and J called. Missing clones are a known gap in these copies; in checked studies unresolved V genes cover under half, and the rest lacks a known reason. Within this sample are 60,000 to 85,000 clones, with nearly 95% of them counted one time only. The ten top clones hold approximately 20% of the sample. Sequencing used CD4+ or CD8+ T cells sorted from blood, obtained in a trial of the OX40 agonist ivuxolimab. The receptors here all came from an adult with an advanced solid tumor such as melanoma, head and neck, liver or kidney cancer.

The chain employs TRBV6-5 and TRBJ2-1, with 11 bases that match TRBD2. The CDR3 contains 15 residues. The germline V gene has CDR1 MNHEY and CDR2 SVGAGI. V was clipped by 5 bases and J by 8 bases; unmatched bases: 8. The CDR3 loop is CASSATSGSLYEQFF. Written as DNA, the CDR3 is TGTGCCAGCAGTGCCACTAGCGGGAGTTTATATGAGCAGTTCTTC.

This chain connects TRBV28 to TRBJ2-7; no definite D call. CDR3 length: 12 amino acids. Between the trimmed V and J ends, which lost 4 bases and 2 bases, there was a span of 6 bases. Germline V gene lookup returns CDR1 MDHEN and CDR2 SYDVKM. In DNA form, the CDR3 reads TGTGCCAGCAGTTACGGCACCTACGAGCAGTACTTC. It is translated as CASSYGTYEQYF. Together with reference TRBV28 and TRBJ2-7, the CDR3 gives the full variable domain: DVKVTQSSRYLVKRTGEKVFLECVQDMDHENMFWYRQDPGLGLRLIYFSYDVKMKEKGDIPEGYSVSREKKERFSLILESASTNQTSMYLCASSYGTYEQYFGPGTRLTVT.

The chain couples TRBV29-1 to TRBJ1-1, with D perhaps matching TRBD1 (5 bases). CDR3 size: 14 residues. Germline lookup yields CDR1 SQVTM and CDR2 ANQGSEA. Trimming took off 0 bases at V and 0 bases at J, with 8 bases between the two ends. The CDR3 protein is CSVEDRGLNTEAFF. The CDR3 nucleotides are TGCAGCGTTGAAGATCGGGGGTTGAACACTGAAGCTTTCTTT.

J is TRBJ2-3 and V is TRBV7-9, with D uncertain. CDR1 is SEHNR and CDR2 is FQNEAQ in the germline V gene (reference sequence). There are 15 residues in the CDR3. Trimming cost V 2 bases and J 0 bases, with 9 bases left between them. The CDR3 loop reads CASSLLTASTDTQYF. CDR3 DNA: TGTGCCAGCAGCTTATTAACCGCTAGCACAGATACGCAGTATTTT.

The chain has TRBV29-1 and TRBJ1-2, with a possible D match to TRBD1 (6 bases). V gave up 4 bases and J gave up 7 bases, with 10 bases separating them. CDR3 length: 11 residues. Germline CDR1 reads SQVTM; CDR2 reads ANQGSEA. The CDR3 DNA sequence: TGCAGCGTTGGGACAGATATTGGCTACACCTTC. Amino acid sequence: CSVGTDIGYTF.

This clone was observed once. The gene calls are TRBV28 and TRBJ2-3, with D maybe TRBD2 (6 bases). V was pared by 3 bases and J by 4 bases, with 14 bases between. Germline CDR1 MDHEN, CDR2 SYDVKM. This CDR3 is built from 15 residues. Here the CDR3 reads CASSFVSWGADTQYF. The CDR3 DNA sequence: TGTGCCAGCAGTTTCGTAAGCTGGGGGGCAGATACGCAGTATTTT.

V is TRBV5-4 and J is TRBJ1-2; D gene ambiguous. The V gene lost 0 bases and the J gene lost 0 bases, with 6 bases spanning the gap. Germline CDR1 is SGHNT and CDR2 is YYREEE (reference sequence). CDR3 length: 14 residues. CDR3 sequence (DNA): TGTGCCAGCAGCTTGGACAGATCTAACTATGGCTACACCTTC. Protein sequence: CASSLDRSNYGYTF.

The chain carries TRBV7-2 and TRBJ2-1; a weak D match, TRBD2 (5 bases). Looked up from germline, CDR1 is SGHTA and CDR2 is FQGNSA. V lost 1 base to trimming and J lost 4 bases, with 11 bases between them. The CDR3 spans 15 residues. The CDR3 DNA is TGTGCCAGCAGCTTAGGGAGGACGGTTTACAATGAGCAGTTCTTC. Translation: CASSLGRTVYNEQFF.

The rearrangement links TRBV30 to TRBJ2-1, with 9 bases fitting TRBD1. Per germline, CDR1 GTSNPN and CDR2 SVGIG (reference sequence). V was clipped by 5 bases and J by 7 bases; unmatched bases: 0. The CDR3 is 11 residues long. DNA for the CDR3: TGTGCCTGGGGGACAGGGAATGAGCAGTTCTTC. This gives the protein CAWGTGNEQFF.

Regarding this clone: No conserved phenylalanine or tryptophan is present at the end of the CDR3, so a read error is the likely explanation. The chain is built from TRBV11-3 and TRBJ2-7; D is uncertain. The CDR3 loop spans 12 amino acids. Germline V gene data show CDR1 as SGHNT and CDR2 as YENEEA. The germline V and J ends were trimmed by 1 base and 3 bases, with 4 bases remaining between them. CDR3 residues: CASSLGSYEQYY. DNA of the CDR3: TGTGCCAGCAGCTTAGGGAGCTACGAGCAGTACTAC.

The chain is built from TRBV7-3 and TRBJ2-1; no definite D call. This CDR3 has 12 amino acids. The V end was cut by 4 bases, the J end by 6 bases, with 7 bases between. Germline V gene data show CDR1 as SGHTA and CDR2 as FQGTGA. This chain's CDR3 is CASSSTLNEQFF. Here the CDR3 DNA reads TGTGCCAGCAGCTCCACCCTCAATGAGCAGTTCTTC.

The chain employs TRBV6-5 and TRBJ2-2, with a weak D call TRBD1 (6 bases). This CDR3 is built from 15 residues. V shed 1 base and J shed 5 bases, with 11 bases lying between them. The germline V gene encodes CDR1 MNHEY and CDR2 SVGAGI. CDR3 residues: CASSYYGGWTGELFF. The CDR3 DNA follows: TGTGCCAGCAGTTACTATGGGGGCTGGACCGGGGAGCTGTTTTTT.

The chain has TRBV6-1 and TRBJ2-2; no firm D call. V dropped 1 base and J dropped 1 base, with 4 bases sitting between them. This CDR3 region has 14 residues. Germline loops: CDR1 MNHNS, CDR2 SASEGT. The DNA for the CDR3 is TGTGCCAGCAGTGAAGATCAGAACACCGGGGAGCTGTTTTTT. Protein product: CASSEDQNTGELFF.

The rearrangement joins TRBV7-8 to TRBJ2-1, with TRBD2 matching 10 bases. This CDR3 spans 17 amino acids. Trimming took 5 bases from V and 2 from J; bases not matched to a gene: 9. Germline CDR1 is SGHVS and CDR2 is FQNEAQ. The CDR3 region is CASSPGPGLAAYNEQFF. The CDR3 nucleotides read TGTGCCAGCAGCCCCGGACCTGGACTAGCGGCCTACAATGAGCAGTTCTTC. The full variable domain, rest sourced from reference TRBV7-8 and TRBJ2-1, is GAGVSQSPRYKVAKRGQDVALRCDPISGHVSLFWYQQALGQGPEFLTYFQNEAQLDKSGLPSDRFFAERPEGSVSTLKIQRTQQEDSAVYLCASSPGPGLAAYNEQFFGPGTRLTVL.

This chain links TRBV5-3 with TRBJ2-1; a weak D match, TRBD1 (5 bases). TRBV5-3 is placed among ORFs of uncertain function. The V and J ends lost 0 bases and 5 bases respectively, with 15 bases between them. CDR3 length: 16 residues. The CDR3 spells CARSLGTMDTDNEQFF. Here the CDR3 DNA reads TGTGCCAGAAGCTTGGGGACCATGGACACTGACAATGAGCAGTTCTTC.

The chain couples TRBV10-1 to TRBJ2-3; possibly TRBD2 for D (5 bases). CDR3 length: 15 amino acids. Germline-derived CDR1 and CDR2 are WNHNN and SYGVQD (reference sequence). Trimming left V 5 bases short and J 3 bases short, with 15 bases between. The CDR3 spells CASSKRASGTDTQYF. DNA for the CDR3: TGCGCCAGCAGTAAACGTGCCTCGGGAACAGATACGCAGTATTTT.

The chain links TRBV6-1 to TRBJ1-6; D is possibly TRBD1 (5 bases). The germline gives CDR1 MNHNS, CDR2 SASEGT. The V end was cut by 1 base, the J end by 0 bases, with 13 bases between. The CDR3 runs to 18 residues. The DNA of the CDR3 is TGTGCCAGCAGTGAAGAGGGGCAGCGCAGCTCCTATAATTCACCCCTCCACTTT. Translation gives CASSEEGQRSSYNSPLHF.

The chain joins TRBV6-5 to TRBJ2-7, with D perhaps assigned TRBD1 or TRBD2 (5 bases each). Germline V gene lookup returns CDR1 MNHEY and CDR2 SVGAGI. Deletions cut 0 bases from V and 0 bases from J, with 9 bases between. The CDR3 is made up of 15 amino acids. This chain's CDR3 is CASSYSAGSSYEQYF. For the CDR3, the DNA is TGTGCCAGCAGTTACTCGGCAGGGAGCTCCTACGAGCAGTACTTC.

This chain connects TRBV9 to TRBJ2-5; TRBD1 or TRBD2 may be the D gene (5 bases each). The CDR3 has 16 residues. Between the trimmed V and J ends, which lost 0 bases and 5 bases, there was a span of 17 bases. The germline V gene has CDR1 SGDLS and CDR2 YYNGEE. Here the CDR3 reads CASSVEGTWTGETQYF. The CDR3 DNA follows: TGTGCCAGCAGCGTAGAGGGGACCTGGACGGGGGAGACCCAGTACTTC. The variable domain in full, completed from reference TRBV9 and TRBJ2-5, reads DSGVTQTPKHLITATGQRVTLRCSPRSGDLSVYWYQQSLDQGLQFLIQYYNGEERAKGNILERFSAQQFPDLHSELNLSSLELGDSALYFCASSVEGTWTGETQYFGPGTRLLVL.

The rearrangement links TRBV7-9 to TRBJ2-7; D not certain. The V and J ends lost 1 base and 7 bases respectively, with 14 bases between them. The length of the CDR3 is 14 residues. Germline V lookup: CDR1 SEHNR, CDR2 FQNEAQ (reference sequence). The CDR3 loop reads CASSLGSTAPEQYF. The CDR3 DNA reads TGTGCCAGCAGCTTAGGCTCAACTGCGCCGGAGCAGTACTTC. The entire variable domain, with the rest obtained from reference TRBV7-9 and TRBJ2-7, is as follows: DTGVSQNPRHKITKRGQNVTFRCDPISEHNRLYWYRQTLGQGPEFLTYFQNEAQLEKSRLLSDRFSAERPKGSFSTLEIQRTEQGDSAMYLCASSLGSTAPEQYFGPGTRLTVT.

This chain connects TRBV18 to TRBJ2-1; weak D call: TRBD2 (5 bases). Trimming took off 7 bases at V and 8 bases at J, with 21 bases between the two ends. In germline, CDR1 is KGHSH, CDR2 LQKENI. This CDR3 is built from 15 residues. The CDR3 sequence is CASYPTRPRDYEQFF. The CDR3 nucleotides read TGTGCCAGCTATCCGACCAGACCCCGGGATTATGAGCAGTTCTTC.

V usage is TRBV18 and J usage is TRBJ1-5; D not certain. The CDR3 extends over 15 amino acids. V shed 2 bases and J shed 0 bases, with 8 bases lying between them. Germline V lookup: CDR1 KGHSH, CDR2 LQKENI. This CDR3 reads CASSPGRYSNQPQHF. In nucleotides, the CDR3 is TGTGCCAGCTCACCAGGCAGGTATAGCAATCAGCCCCAGCATTTT.

The CDR3 nucleotides are TGTGCCAGCAGTGAGGTTGCGGGAGTCTACGAGCAGTACTTC. It translates to CASSEVAGVYEQYF. The V and J genes are TRBV6-1 and TRBJ2-7, with 7 positions matching TRBD2. The CDR3 contains 14 residues. CDR1 and CDR2 from the germline V gene are MNHNS and SASEGT. The ends lost 3 bases at V and 3 bases at J; junction bases unmatched: 5.

V is TRBV4-2 and J is TRBJ2-7, with 14 nucleotides matching TRBD2. Germline V gene sequence: CDR1 LGHNA, CDR2 YNFKEQ. V was clipped by 2 bases and J by 0 bases; unmatched bases: 9. This CDR3 comprises 19 residues. CDR3 sequence (DNA): TGTGCCAGCAGCCAACTCGGGACTAGCGGGAGTAAGAGCTCCTACGAGCAGTACTTC. It is translated as CASSQLGTSGSKSSYEQYF.

This sequence joins TRBV7-8 and TRBJ2-7; either TRBD1 or TRBD2 may supply D (5 bases each). In germline, CDR1 is SGHVS, CDR2 FQNEAQ. This CDR3 contains 13 residues. V lost 4 bases and J lost 9, with 16 bases in between. CDR3 DNA sequence: TGTGCCAGCAGCTCTCCAGGGAGTGGCTGGCAGTACTTC. It translates to CASSSPGSGWQYF.

V is TRBV6-6 and J is TRBJ2-7, with D possibly being TRBD1 (6 bases). Deletions cut 4 bases from V and 2 bases from J, with 12 bases between. There are 14 residues in the CDR3. The germline gives CDR1 MNHNY, CDR2 SVGAGI (reference sequence). DNA for the CDR3: TGTGCCAGCAGTTGGGGGACAAGTACCTACGAGCAGTACTTC. Amino acid sequence: CASSWGTSTYEQYF.

The rearrangement links TRBV5-1 to TRBJ2-7; a possible D gene is TRBD1 (5 bases). V was cut by 10 bases and J by 7 bases, with 21 bases left in between. Per germline, CDR1 SGHRS and CDR2 YFSETQ. This CDR3 has 13 amino acids. DNA of the CDR3: TGCGCCTCTCAGGGCCAGGGAATACGAGAGCAGTACTTC. Translating it yields CASQGQGIREQYF.

V is TRBV7-3 and J is TRBJ2-3, with TRBD2 matching over 14 bases. This CDR3 is built from 17 residues. Germline V gene lookup returns CDR1 SGHTA and CDR2 FQGTGA. With V trimmed by 4 bases and J by 1 base, 4 bases remained unmatched. CDR3 residues: CASSSLTSGRGTDTQYF. Here the CDR3 DNA reads TGTGCCAGCAGCTCACTGACTAGCGGGAGGGGCACAGATACGCAGTATTTT.

V is TRBV7-6 and J is TRBJ1-5; weak D call: TRBD1 (6 bases). From germline, CDR1 is SGHVS and CDR2 FNYEAQ. Between the trimmed V and J ends, which lost 1 base and 4 bases, there was a span of 11 bases. This CDR3 has 15 residues. This CDR3 is CASSLGVGGNQPQHF. CDR3 coding DNA: TGTGCCAGCAGCTTAGGCGTAGGGGGAAATCAGCCCCAGCATTTT. Looking up the rest from reference TRBV7-6 and TRBJ1-5 gives the full variable domain: GAGVSQSPRYKVTKRGQDVALRCDPISGHVSLYWYRQALGQGPEFLTYFNYEAQQDKSGLPNDRFSAERPEGSISTLTIQRTEQRDSAMYRCASSLGVGGNQPQHFGDGTRLSIL.

This clone was seen only once. The V call is TRBV7-8, the J call TRBJ2-3; 12 bases map to TRBD2. After removal of 3 bases from V and 6 bases from J, the junction contained 7 bases not matched to a gene. The V gene's germline CDR1 is SGHVS and CDR2 FQNEAQ. CDR3 size: 16 residues. Here the CDR3 DNA reads TGTGCCAGCAGCTTTCTAGCGGGAGGGCCATCGGATACGCAGTATTTT. The encoded protein is CASSFLAGGPSDTQYF.